This T cell receptor beta chain stems from a study of T cell responses to AZD1222 COVID-19 vaccine. Here immunoSEQ multiplex PCR was the method, and the copy in TCRdb shows in-frame clones only, minus some. The sample shows about 120,000 clones, roughly 91% of them seen only once. Worth noting for this clone: The antigen is unknown. Other DNA sequences of this sample code for an identical CDR3.

Per the germline V gene, CDR1 is MNHEY and CDR2 is SVGAGI. The germline V and J ends were trimmed by 0 bases and 1 base, with 3 bases remaining between them. The CDR3 has 13 residues. Study-level results: Increased Spike-specific TCR breadth and depth were observed after two AZD1222 doses. Regions left unmutated in variants are reportedly the target of nearly half of spike-specific TCRs.

This receptor was taken from an adult in good health. Sequencing was performed on peripheral blood, taken on day 0 of MenACWY control vaccination. The V and J genes are TRBV6-5 and TRBJ1-1; D is unclear. The CDR3 spells CASSYSRNTEAFF. CDR3 DNA sequence: TGTGCCAGCAGTTACTCCCGGAACACTGAAGCTTTCTTT.